This record covers a single T cell receptor (beta chain). These data originate in a study of blood T cell repertoires in COVID-19. The overall study: Collection of acute and convalescent COVID-19 samples took place in the United States, Italy and Spain. The cDNA or gDNA used as material had been derived from T cells, B-cell-depleted T cells, or PBMCs.

Germline V gives CDR1 LNHNV, CDR2 YYDKDF (reference sequence). The V and J ends lost 0 bases and 5 bases respectively, with 16 bases between them. CDR3 length: 17 residues. The authors' processing: Researchers report that nucleated cell counts were estimated from reference gene primer amplification. Sequencing was performed with immunoSEQ multiplex PCR; in TCRdb, only in-frame clones are kept and a portion is missing. The DNA gave D and trimming, while V, J and clone size come from that table. The sample consists of around 250,000 clones, almost 85% of them appearing once. Sequencing input: peripheral blood. This TCR derives from a woman at least 80 years old with acute or convalescent COVID-19. The chain uses TRBV15 and TRBJ2-2; tentatively, D is TRBD1 (6 bases). This CDR3 reads CATSRDLTGRRTGELFF. The CDR3 nucleotides read TGTGCCACCAGCAGAGATCTTACAGGGAGAAGGACCGGGGAGCTGTTTTTT.